The present entry profiles one T cell receptor beta chain with its context. Its antigen remains unknown. At collection, donors were nominally healthy, but unrecorded immune exposures were probable. This sample was taken from a study of cytomegalovirus exposure and HLA in healthy donors. Study-level findings and limits: The study had only CMV serostatus as immune exposure information. For presence/absence analyses, sequencing depth was assumed to be roughly uniform across donors. Among TCR beta chains, those listed as cytomegalovirus-associated numbered over 150.

PCR employed 60 Vbeta and 13 Jbeta primers. Generated by immunoSEQ multiplex PCR, the TCRdb table keeps only in-frame clones and is missing some. The table shows over 95,000 clones, with about 80% occurring only once. The TCR originated in a human donor in good health. Sequenced material: PBMCs.

In nucleotides, the CDR3 is TGTGCCAGCAGTCCCGACTGGGGCACAGATACGCAGTATTTT. Protein sequence: CASSPDWGTDTQYF. The genes are TRBV6-4 and TRBJ2-3, with D uncertain. Per the germline V gene, CDR1 is MRHNA and CDR2 is SNTAGT. The CDR3 totals 14 residues. The V and J ends lost 5 bases and 1 base respectively, with 10 bases between them.